A selection of T cell receptor beta chains follows, all from one sample in a study of cytomegalovirus exposure and HLA in healthy donors. The method was immunoSEQ multiplex PCR; TCRdb's version includes in-frame clones alone and lacks a portion of them. The table lists 120,000 or so clones, about 10% of them singletons. Sequencing used PBMCs. The receptors derive from a woman aged 18-29 years in good health and CMV-seropositive. CDR3s include the opening cysteine and the closing phenylalanine or tryptophan. The D gene is left open where the match is weak. Part of the rows lack a size; the others show once, few, many or a class for expanded clones.

clone_size	d_call	v_call	cdr3_length	j_call	cdr3_aa	cdr3_nt
NA	NA	TRBV10-3	15	TRBJ2-3	CAISESGLSTDTQYF	TGTGCCATCAGTGAGTCGGGACTTAGCACAGATACGCAGTATTTT
NA	TRBD2	TRBV2	18	TRBJ2-1	CASSEGLGRLAGYNEQFF	TGTGCCAGCAGTGAAGGGTTGGGGCGACTAGCCGGGTACAATGAGCAGTTCTTC
NA	TRBD1	TRBV7-9	15	TRBJ2-7	CASSLEGTGLYEQYF	TGTGCCAGCAGCCTCGAGGGGACAGGGCTATACGAGCAGTACTTC
NA	NA	TRBV10-3	16	TRBJ2-5	CAISESSGEREETQYF	TGTGCCATCAGTGAGTCCTCGGGGGAAAGGGAAGAGACCCAGTACTTC
few	TRBD2	TRBV19	15	TRBJ2-1	CASILADHGGNEQFF	TGTGCCAGTATCCTAGCGGACCATGGAGGGAATGAGCAGTTCTTC
few	TRBD2	TRBV27	15	TRBJ2-1	CASGSYKRENNEQFF	TGTGCCAGCGGGTCATATAAGCGGGAGAACAATGAGCAGTTCTTC
few	NA	TRBV27	14	TRBJ2-5	CASGLPSGQETQYF	TGTGCCAGCGGTCTTCCCAGCGGGCAAGAGACCCAGTACTTC
few	TRBD2	TRBV6-5	12	TRBJ2-2	CATRGVIRELFF	TGTGCCACCCGGGGGGTTATCCGGGAGCTGTTTTTT
few	TRBD1	TRBV6-6	14	TRBJ2-7	CASSLGQGSYEQYF	TGTGCCAGCAGTTTGGGACAGGGATCCTACGAGCAGTACTTC
NA	NA	TRBV30	15	TRBJ2-1	CAWSVRGRLGDEQFF	TGTGCCTGGAGTGTACGAGGGAGGTTGGGCGATGAGCAGTTCTTC
few	NA	TRBV6-5	14	TRBJ1-5	CASSAYSGYPPQHF	TGTGCCAGCAGTGCCTACTCCGGGTATCCGCCCCAGCATTTT
few	NA	TRBV5-4	16	TRBJ2-3	CASSSPTSRPFDTQYF	TGTGCCAGCAGCTCCCCCACTAGCCGGCCGTTCGATACGCAGTATTTT
NA	NA	TRBV19	18	TRBJ1-5	CASSSQSTAARSNQPQHF	TGTGCCAGTAGTAGCCAATCGACAGCCGCTCGTAGCAATCAGCCCCAGCATTTT
few	NA	TRBV5-1	13	TRBJ2-5	CASSRTDQETQYF	TGCGCCAGCAGCCGGACAGACCAAGAGACCCAGTACTTC
NA	TRBD2	TRBV11-2	15	TRBJ2-7	CASSPAGGTHYEQYF	TGTGCCAGCAGTCCAGCGGGAGGGACCCACTACGAGCAGTACTTC
NA	TRBD2	TRBV9	15	TRBJ2-7	CASSPTGTSFYEQYF	TGTGCCAGCAGCCCAACCGGGACTAGCTTCTACGAGCAGTACTTC
few	TRBD1	TRBV30	16	TRBJ1-4	CAWSKALPGGDEKLFF	TGTGCCTGGAGTAAGGCCCTCCCAGGGGGCGATGAAAAACTGTTTTTT
few	TRBD1	TRBV2	18	TRBJ2-6	CASNLIMGQNSGANVLTF	TGTGCCAGCAACTTAATTATGGGACAGAACTCTGGGGCCAACGTCCTGACTTTC
NA	TRBD1	TRBV13	14	TRBJ1-3	CASSWDRAGNTIYF	TGTGCCAGCAGCTGGGACAGGGCTGGAAACACCATATATTTT
NA	NA	TRBV20-1	11	TRBJ1-1	CSAEKNTEAFF	TGCAGTGCGGAGAAGAACACTGAAGCTTTCTTT
few	NA	TRBV29-1	13	TRBJ1-2	CSVQDEDSYGYTF	TGCAGCGTTCAGGATGAGGACAGCTATGGCTACACCTTC
few	TRBD2	TRBV2	16	TRBJ2-3	CASSEAGGPVTDTQYF	TGTGCCAGCAGTGAAGCGGGAGGGCCGGTTACAGATACGCAGTATTTT
few	TRBD2	TRBV2	15	TRBJ2-1	CASWREGPTYNEQFF	TGTGCCAGCTGGCGGGAGGGCCCCACCTACAATGAGCAGTTCTTC
NA	NA	TRBV6-1	14	TRBJ1-4	CASSGVLTNEKLFF	TGTGCCAGCTCGGGTGTTTTGACTAATGAAAAACTGTTTTTT
NA	NA	TRBV6-1	13	TRBJ1-1	CASNFEPNTEAFF	TGTGCCAGCAACTTTGAACCGAACACTGAAGCTTTCTTT
NA	NA	TRBV5-1	15	TRBJ2-5	CASSFPTALQETQYF	TGCGCCAGCAGCTTCCCGACAGCACTCCAAGAGACCCAGTACTTC
few	TRBD1	TRBV7-6	15	TRBJ1-5	CASSPTGGSNQPQHF	TGTGCCAGCAGCCCTACAGGGGGATCTAATCAGCCCCAGCATTTT
NA	TRBD1	TRBV5-4	14	TRBJ1-3	CASSPQGAGNAIYF	TGTGCCAGCAGCCCCCAGGGGGCTGGAAACGCCATATATTTT
few	TRBD2	TRBV4-1	22	TRBJ2-7	CASSQGTSGRGRLWGRTYEQYF	TGCGCCAGCAGCCAAGGGACTAGCGGGAGAGGAAGATTATGGGGTAGGACCTACGAGCAGTACTTC
many	TRBD1	TRBV6-1	15	TRBJ2-2	CASSDRDRHTGELFF	TGTGCCAGCAGTGACCGGGACAGGCACACCGGGGAGCTGTTTTTT
NA	NA	TRBV5-1	14	TRBJ2-2	CASSLRDYTGELFF	TGCGCCAGCAGCTTACGGGATTACACCGGGGAGCTGTTTTTT
NA	TRBD1	TRBV6-5	13	TRBJ1-6	CASTTGGGSPLHF	TGTGCCAGCACTACAGGGGGAGGCTCACCCCTCCACTTT
NA	TRBD2	TRBV5-6	14	TRBJ2-3	CASSSSGKGDTQYF	TGTGCCAGCAGCTCAAGCGGGAAGGGAGATACGCAGTATTTT
NA	NA	TRBV5-1	15	TRBJ2-7	CASSLRGSQPGEQYF	TGCGCCAGCAGCTTGAGGGGGAGCCAGCCGGGCGAGCAGTACTTC
few	TRBD1	TRBV6-1	14	TRBJ1-2	CASRDGQGVRGYTF	TGTGCCAGCAGGGATGGACAGGGGGTGAGAGGCTACACCTTC
NA	NA	TRBV20-1	11	TRBJ1-3	CSARSPDTIYF	TGCAGTGCTAGAAGTCCAGACACCATATATTTT
few	NA	TRBV10-3	13	TRBJ2-7	CAISPNRDYEQYF	TGTGCCATCAGTCCTAACAGAGACTACGAGCAGTACTTC
NA	NA	TRBV25-1	18	TRBJ2-2	CARLSIGTPTTNTGELFF	TGTGCCAGGCTCTCTATTGGGACACCAACGACGAACACCGGGGAGCTGTTTTTT
NA	NA	TRBV28	14	TRBJ2-1	CASSPLETYNEQFF	TGTGCCAGCAGTCCTTTAGAGACCTACAATGAGCAGTTCTTC
NA	TRBD1	TRBV6-5	16	TRBJ2-7	CASSYREDRGNYEQYF	TGTGCCAGCAGTTACCGCGAGGACAGGGGAAACTACGAGCAGTACTTC